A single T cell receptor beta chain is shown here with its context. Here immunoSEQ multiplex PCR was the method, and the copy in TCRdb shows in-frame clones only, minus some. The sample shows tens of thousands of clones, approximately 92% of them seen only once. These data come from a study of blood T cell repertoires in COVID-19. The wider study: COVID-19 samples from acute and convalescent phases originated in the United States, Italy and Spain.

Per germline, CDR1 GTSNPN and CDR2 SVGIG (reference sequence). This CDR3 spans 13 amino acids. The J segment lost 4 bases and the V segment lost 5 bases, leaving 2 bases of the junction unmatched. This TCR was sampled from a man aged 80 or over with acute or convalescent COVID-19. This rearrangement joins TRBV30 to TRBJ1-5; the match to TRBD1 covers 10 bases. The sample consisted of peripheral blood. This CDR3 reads CAWGQGENQPQHF. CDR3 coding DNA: TGTGCCTGGGGACAGGGGGAGAATCAGCCCCAGCATTTT.